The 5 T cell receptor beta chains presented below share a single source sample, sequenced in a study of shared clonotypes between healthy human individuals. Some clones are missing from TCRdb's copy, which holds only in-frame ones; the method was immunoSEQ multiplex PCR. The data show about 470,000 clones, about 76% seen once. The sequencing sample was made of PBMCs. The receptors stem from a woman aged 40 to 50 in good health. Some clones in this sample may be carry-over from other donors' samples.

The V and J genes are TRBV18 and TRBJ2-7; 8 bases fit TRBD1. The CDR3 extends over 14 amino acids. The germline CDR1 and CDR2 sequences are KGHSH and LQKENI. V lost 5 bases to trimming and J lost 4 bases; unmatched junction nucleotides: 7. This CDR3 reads CASSVTGTGYEQYF. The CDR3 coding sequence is TGTGCCAGCTCAGTAACCGGGACAGGATACGAGCAGTACTTC.

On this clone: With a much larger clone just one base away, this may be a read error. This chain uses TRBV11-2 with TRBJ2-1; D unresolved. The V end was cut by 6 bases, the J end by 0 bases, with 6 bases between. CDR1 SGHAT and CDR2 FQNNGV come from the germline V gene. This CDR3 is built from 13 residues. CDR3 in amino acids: CASRLNSYNEQFF. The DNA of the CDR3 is TGTGCCAGCAGGCTAAACTCCTACAATGAGCAGTTCTTC.

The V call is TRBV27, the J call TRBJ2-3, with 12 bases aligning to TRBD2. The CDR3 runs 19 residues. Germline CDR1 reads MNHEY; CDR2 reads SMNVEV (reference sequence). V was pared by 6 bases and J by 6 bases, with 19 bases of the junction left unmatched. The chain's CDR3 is CASRRTGTSGLRGGDTQYF. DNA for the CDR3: TGTGCCAGCAGGAGGACCGGGACTAGCGGGCTGCGTGGTGGGGATACGCAGTATTTT.

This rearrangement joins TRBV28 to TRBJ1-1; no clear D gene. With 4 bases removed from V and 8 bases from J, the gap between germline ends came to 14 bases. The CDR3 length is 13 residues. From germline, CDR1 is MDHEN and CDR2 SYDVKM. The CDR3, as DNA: TGTGCCAGCAGTTCCCCGGGGATGGGAGAAGCTTTCTTT. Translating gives CASSSPGMGEAFF.

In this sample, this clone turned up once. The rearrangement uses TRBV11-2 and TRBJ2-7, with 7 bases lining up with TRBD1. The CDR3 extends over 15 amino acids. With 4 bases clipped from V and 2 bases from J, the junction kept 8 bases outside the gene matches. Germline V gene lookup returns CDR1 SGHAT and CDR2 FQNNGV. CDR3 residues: CASSSPRTGPYEQYF. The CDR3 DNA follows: TGTGCCAGCAGCTCCCCCCGGACAGGTCCCTACGAGCAGTACTTC.